The T cell receptor (beta chain) under discussion was sequenced for a study of cytomegalovirus exposure and HLA in healthy donors. As for the study in general: The approximately 120 validation repertoires, a later analysis reported, used the same platform as the roughly 650 repertoires from the first cohort. Study-level points and caveats: It was reportedly the case that the classifier diagnosed cytomegalovirus status with high specificity and sensitivity. The tendency of first-cohort TCR clusters to co-occur in the roughly 130 validation repertoires emerged from a later analysis.

Sequencing used immunoSEQ multiplex PCR; TCRdb keeps in-frame clones, though not all of them. Of 75,000 to 90,000 clones listed, roughly 95% are singletons. As to this clone: What it binds is unknown.

Trimming cost V 1 base and J 4 bases; bases outside gene matches: 7. CDR1 and CDR2 from the germline V gene are GTSNPN and SVGIG (reference sequence). This CDR3 spans 15 amino acids. The sequenced sample was PBMCs. The V call is TRBV30, the J call TRBJ2-5, with 9 positions matching TRBD1. This clonotype originated in a man between 18 and 35 years old in good health and CMV-seropositive. The CDR3 DNA reads as TGTGCCTGGAGTGGGAGGACAGGGGCGGGAGAGACCCAGTACTTC. Translated: CAWSGRTGAGETQYF.